This T cell receptor beta chain was captured by sequencing in a study of blood T cell repertoires in COVID-19. The overall study: Spain, Italy and the United States supplied samples that represented acute and convalescent COVID-19. PBMCs, B-cell-depleted T cells, or T cells were the source of the cDNA or gDNA that made up the material.

Authors' data handling: Reference gene primer amplification gave estimated nucleated cell counts. The assay was immunoSEQ multiplex PCR, and TCRdb's table has in-frame clones only and misses some. That table is the source of V, J and clone size, and D and trimming were worked out from the DNA. Among just under 100,000 clones listed, roughly 84% were seen once. The sequenced sample was peripheral blood. This clonotype was sampled from a woman aged 60-70 years in a cohort sampled during active or convalescent COVID-19.

The DNA for the CDR3 is TGTGCCAGCAGCCCCGACAGGGGGAACTATGGCTACACCTTC. Amino acids: CASSPDRGNYGYTF. The chain is built from TRBV6-5 and TRBJ1-2; 9 nucleotides match TRBD1. The junction had 4 bases not matched to a gene; V was cut back by 6 bases and J by 2 bases. The CDR3 loop spans 14 amino acids. CDR1 is MNHEY and CDR2 is SVGAGI in the germline V gene.